A single sample is the source of the 15 T cell receptor beta chains below, sequenced in a study of T cells after yellow fever vaccination. TCRdb analysed the 5' RACE reads with MiXCR anew, one entry per CDR3 protein. The profile shows more than 50,000 distinct CDR3 sequences, 4.5% to 6% of them singletons. Sequencing was performed on PBMCs, either bulk or a sorted T-cell subset (CD4+, CD8+, memory, or dextramer-sorted; not recorded which), taken on the day of the yellow fever booster vaccination. The receptors come from a young man who received the YFV17D yellow fever vaccine.

V is TRBV5-5 and J is TRBJ2-3, with D perhaps TRBD1 (5 bases). Per the germline V gene, CDR1 is SGHKS and CDR2 is YYEKEE (reference sequence). This CDR3 has 13 residues. With 10 bases removed from V and 2 bases from J, the gap between germline ends came to 14 bases. CDR3: CACVRANTDTQYF. CDR3 DNA sequence: TGTGCCTGCGTCAGGGCTAACACAGATACGCAGTATTTT.

This chain links TRBV20-1 with TRBJ2-2, with D perhaps matching TRBD2 (6 bases). CDR3 length: 14 residues. In germline, CDR1 is DFQATT, CDR2 SNEGSKA (reference sequence). Trimming removed 3 bases at V and 0 bases at J, with 8 bases between. The CDR3 DNA reads as TGCAGTGCTAGGGTAGCGGCGAACACCGGGGAGCTGTTTTTT. Protein product: CSARVAANTGELFF.

This clonotype appeared a few times. CDR3 coding DNA: TGTGCCAGCAGAGGCTCCGGGACAGGGGGGGGCTACACCTTC. Protein sequence: CASRGSGTGGGYTF. V is TRBV27 and J is TRBJ1-2, with TRBD1 matching 11 bases. Germline CDR1 and CDR2: MNHEY and SMNVEV (reference sequence). This CDR3 is built from 14 residues. V shed 6 bases, J shed 8 bases, and the junction held 8 bases outside the gene matches.

The rearrangement uses TRBV7-9 and TRBJ2-7; TRBD2 is a possible D gene (5 bases). Trimming removed 6 bases at V and 3 bases at J, with 15 bases between. In germline, CDR1 is SEHNR, CDR2 FQNEAQ (reference sequence). The CDR3 sequence is 14 residues long. The CDR3 here is CASSLTGEGYEQYF. In nucleotides, the CDR3 is TGTGCCAGCAGTTTGACTGGCGAGGGCTACGAGCAGTACTTC.

This clonotype has ten or more counts. The genes are TRBV29-1 and TRBJ2-1; D is perhaps TRBD1 (6 bases). The CDR3 is made up of 13 amino acids. Germline V gene sequence: CDR1 SQVTM, CDR2 ANQGSEA. Deletions cut 6 bases from V and 5 bases from J, with 14 bases between. The CDR3 DNA is TGCAGCGTCCCCCGGACAGTCAACAATGAGCAGTTCTTC. It is translated as CSVPRTVNNEQFF.

This clonotype was recorded many times. The genes are TRBV27 and TRBJ1-5; D unclear. The germline V and J ends were trimmed by 4 bases and 1 base, with 17 bases remaining between them. From germline, CDR1 is MNHEY and CDR2 SMNVEV (reference sequence). CDR3 size: 17 residues. This CDR3 is CASSSALGRRSNQPQHF. The DNA for the CDR3 is TGTGCCAGCAGTTCGGCCCTAGGGCGTAGGAGCAATCAGCCCCAGCATTTT.

V gene TRBV4-1 combines with J gene TRBJ1-2; D is possibly TRBD1 (6 bases). The CDR3 is made up of 15 amino acids. The germline gives CDR1 MGHRA, CDR2 YSYEKL. With 3 bases removed from V and 8 bases from J, the gap between germline ends came to 19 bases. CDR3 nucleotides: TGCGCCAGCAGCCACCACAGGGAGGGAGCGAAGGGCTACACCTTC. This gives the protein CASSHHREGAKGYTF.

The rearrangement joins TRBV6-2 or TRBV6-3 to TRBJ1-2; D gene uncertain. CDR3 length: 15 residues. Germline CDR1 and CDR2: MNHEY and SVGEGT. V was pared by 5 bases and J by 1 base, with 14 bases between. The CDR3 DNA sequence: TGTGCCAGCAGTAGTACGGCAGGCGATAACTATGGCTACACCTTC. Its protein product is CASSSTAGDNYGYTF.

This clonotype was recorded at least ten times. V and J are TRBV7-3 and TRBJ2-3; 7 nucleotides align to TRBD2. The CDR3 totals 15 residues. With V trimmed by 5 bases and J by 6 bases, 11 bases remained unmatched. Germline V lookup: CDR1 SGHTA, CDR2 FQGTGA. The CDR3 sequence: CASSLQKRGADTQYF. The CDR3 coding sequence is TGTGCCAGCAGCCTACAGAAGCGGGGAGCCGATACGCAGTATTTT.

The table lists this clonotype with many counts. CDR3 coding DNA: TGCGCCAGCAGCAAGGACATTAACTATGGCTACACCTTC. Translation gives CASSKDINYGYTF. V gene TRBV5-1 combines with J gene TRBJ1-2; D perhaps matches TRBD1 (5 bases). V was shortened by 4 bases and J by 1 base, with 8 bases between the two germline ends. From germline, CDR1 is SGHRS and CDR2 YFSETQ. The CDR3 contains 13 residues.

This clonotype was picked up many times. The chain joins TRBV12-3 or TRBV12-4 to TRBJ2-1; D unclear. The germline V and J ends were trimmed by 6 bases and 7 bases, with 10 bases remaining between them. This CDR3 contains 12 residues. CDR3 nucleotides: TGTGCCAGCAGCTTTCCCGGTAATGAGCAGTTCTTC. Translated: CASSFPGNEQFF.

This clonotype was detected a few times. V usage is TRBV30 and J usage is TRBJ2-7, with D perhaps matching TRBD1 or TRBD2 (5 bases each). The CDR3 is 13 residues long. Germline V lookup: CDR1 GTSNPN, CDR2 SVGIG (reference sequence). V was shortened by 3 bases and J by 4 bases, with 13 bases between the two germline ends. Here the CDR3 reads CAWRFGGRYEQYF. The CDR3 DNA follows: TGTGCCTGGAGGTTTGGGGGTAGGTACGAGCAGTACTTC.

The rearrangement uses TRBV7-2 and TRBJ2-7; D remains ambiguous. There are 17 residues in the CDR3. The germline gives CDR1 SGHTA, CDR2 FQGNSA. The ends were cut back, 3 bases at V and 2 bases at J, with 20 bases in the middle. CDR3 in DNA: TGTGCCAGCAGCTTTCCCCGCCGGCAGGCCCTCACCTACGAGCAGTACTTC. Protein product: CASSFPRRQALTYEQYF.

This clonotype was recorded many times. The chain recombines TRBV6-4 with TRBJ2-5; a weak D match, TRBD1 (5 bases). The CDR3 extends over 13 amino acids. CDR1 is MRHNA, CDR2 SNTAGT, per germline. V lost 7 bases to trimming and J lost 5 bases, with 14 bases between them. CDR3 nucleotide sequence: TGTGCCAGCATCATCAGGGCTCGGGAGACCCAGTACTTC. It is translated as CASIIRARETQYF.

This clonotype was counted between two and nine times. The chain uses TRBV6-2 or TRBV6-3 and TRBJ1-5; maybe TRBD1 (5 bases). Germline lookup yields CDR1 MNHEY and CDR2 SVGEGT. This CDR3 is built from 14 residues. V dropped 8 bases and J dropped 4 bases, with 15 bases sitting between them. Here the CDR3 reads CASGQGRVNQPQHF. The CDR3 nucleotides read TGTGCCAGCGGACAAGGGCGGGTAAATCAGCCCCAGCATTTT.